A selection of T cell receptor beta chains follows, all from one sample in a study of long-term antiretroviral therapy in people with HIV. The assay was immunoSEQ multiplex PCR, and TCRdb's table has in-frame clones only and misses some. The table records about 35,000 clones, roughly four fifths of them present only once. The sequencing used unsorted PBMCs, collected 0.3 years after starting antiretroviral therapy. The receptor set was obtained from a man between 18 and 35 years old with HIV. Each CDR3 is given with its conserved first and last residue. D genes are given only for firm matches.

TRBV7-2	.	CASSSSGGHETQYF
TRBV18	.	CASSPPVLAKNIQYF
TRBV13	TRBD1	CASSSGQGQETQYF
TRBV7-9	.	CASSGDGYEQYF
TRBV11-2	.	CASRGPRLPDNEQFF
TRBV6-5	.	CASTPPGRTDEQYF
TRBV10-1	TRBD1	CASRETGQRRNYGYTF
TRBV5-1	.	CASSRSSAGMQETQYF
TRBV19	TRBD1	CASSIDGTGSSDTQYF
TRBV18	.	CASSPAALNTEAFF
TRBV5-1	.	CASSDGPTNTEAFF
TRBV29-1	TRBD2	CSGGTSGRGEQFF
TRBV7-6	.	CASSRGGSGNTIYF
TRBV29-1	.	CSAERGGRETQYF
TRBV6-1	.	CASSELVGRVVYGYTF
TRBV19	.	CASRWGGNQPQHF
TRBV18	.	CASSFQSTQETQYF
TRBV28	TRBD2	CASSPRRREAVTGELFF
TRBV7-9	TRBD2	CASSLDPGQRGVEGELFF
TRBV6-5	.	CASSRRPGARYGYTF
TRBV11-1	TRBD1	CASSSDRGYYGYTF
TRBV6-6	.	CASSPGINGETQYF
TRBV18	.	CASSPPMGPEAFF
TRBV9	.	CASSSSLNTEAFF
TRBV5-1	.	CASSLGRLGYTF
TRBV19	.	CASAPWGYSNQPQHF
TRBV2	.	CASRHTVASTDTQYF
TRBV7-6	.	CASSLVDSPLGYTF
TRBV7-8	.	CASSLLRELLTEAFF
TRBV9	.	CASSVDRAGANVLTF
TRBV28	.	CASGWTSTDTQYF